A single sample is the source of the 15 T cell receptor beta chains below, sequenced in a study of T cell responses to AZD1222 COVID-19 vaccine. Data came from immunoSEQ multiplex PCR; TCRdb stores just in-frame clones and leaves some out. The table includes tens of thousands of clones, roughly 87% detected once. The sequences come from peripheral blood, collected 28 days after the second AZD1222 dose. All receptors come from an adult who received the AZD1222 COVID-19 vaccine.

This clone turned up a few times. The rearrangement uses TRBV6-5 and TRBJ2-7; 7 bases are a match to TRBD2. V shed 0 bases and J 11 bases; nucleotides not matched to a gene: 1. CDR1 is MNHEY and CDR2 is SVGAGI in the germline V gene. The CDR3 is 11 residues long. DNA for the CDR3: TGTGCCAGCAGTTACTCGGGGGGGGAGTACTTC. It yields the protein CASSYSGGEYF.

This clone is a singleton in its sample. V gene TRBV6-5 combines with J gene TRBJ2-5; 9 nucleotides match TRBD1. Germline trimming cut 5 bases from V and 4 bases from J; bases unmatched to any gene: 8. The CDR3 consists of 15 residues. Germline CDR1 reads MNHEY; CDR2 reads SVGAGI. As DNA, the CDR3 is TGTGCCAGCAGTCCCCGGGACAGGGAGGGAGAGACCCAGTACTTC. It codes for CASSPRDREGETQYF.

CDR3 sequence: CASSLGQLNQPQHF. CDR3 sequence (DNA): TGTGCCAGTAGCCTCGGACAGCTTAATCAGCCCCAGCATTTT. The genes are TRBV19 and TRBJ1-5, with a tentative D call TRBD1 (6 bases). Between the trimmed V and J ends, which lost 6 bases and 4 bases, there was a span of 13 bases. Germline-derived CDR1 and CDR2 are LNHDA and SQIVND (reference sequence). The CDR3 consists of 14 residues.

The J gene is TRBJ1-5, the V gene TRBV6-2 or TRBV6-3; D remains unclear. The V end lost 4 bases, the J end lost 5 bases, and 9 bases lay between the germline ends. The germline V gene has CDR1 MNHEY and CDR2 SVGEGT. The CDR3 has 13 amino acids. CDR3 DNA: TGTGCCAGCAGTTTTGAAACTGATCAGCCCCAGCATTTT. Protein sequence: CASSFETDQPQHF.

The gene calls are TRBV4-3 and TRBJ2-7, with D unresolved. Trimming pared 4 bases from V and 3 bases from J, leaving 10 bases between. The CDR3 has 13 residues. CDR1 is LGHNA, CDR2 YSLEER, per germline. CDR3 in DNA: TGCGCCAGCAGCCCGCTGCTGAACTACGAGCAGTACTTC. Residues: CASSPLLNYEQYF.

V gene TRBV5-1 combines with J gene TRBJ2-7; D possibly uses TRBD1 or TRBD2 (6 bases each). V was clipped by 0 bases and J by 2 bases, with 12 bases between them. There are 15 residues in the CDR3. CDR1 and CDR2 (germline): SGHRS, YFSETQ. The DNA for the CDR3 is TGCGCCAGCAGCTTGGGGGGGGCCAACGCCTACGAGCAGTACTTC. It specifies CASSLGGANAYEQYF. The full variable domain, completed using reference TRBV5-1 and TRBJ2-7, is KAGVTQTPRYLIKTRGQQVTLSCSPISGHRSVSWYQQTPGQGLQFLFEYFSETQRNKGNFPGRFSGRQFSNSRSEMNVSTLELGDSALYLCASSLGGANAYEQYFGPGTRLTVT.

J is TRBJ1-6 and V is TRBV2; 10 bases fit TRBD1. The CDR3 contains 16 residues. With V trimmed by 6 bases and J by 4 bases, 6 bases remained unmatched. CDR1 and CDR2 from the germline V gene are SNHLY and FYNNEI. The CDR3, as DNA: TGTGCCAGCAGGAGGACAGGGGGAGTTTATAATTCACCCCTCCACTTT. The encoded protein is CASRRTGGVYNSPLHF.

Here the CDR3 reads CASSEAGRSTEAFF. CDR3 in DNA: TGTGCCAGCAGTGAAGCAGGGAGGAGCACTGAAGCTTTCTTT. The chain couples TRBV6-1 to TRBJ1-1; D gene ambiguous. The V and J ends lost 0 bases and 4 bases respectively, with 9 bases between them. Germline assignment: CDR1 MNHNS and CDR2 SASEGT. The CDR3 spans 14 residues.

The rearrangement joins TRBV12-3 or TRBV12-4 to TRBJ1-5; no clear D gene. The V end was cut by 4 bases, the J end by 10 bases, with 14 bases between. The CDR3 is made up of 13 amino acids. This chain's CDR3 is CASSSPGREPQHF. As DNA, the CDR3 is TGTGCCAGCAGTTCACCTGGTCGTGAACCCCAGCATTTT.

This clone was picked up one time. The CDR3 nucleotides read TGTGCCAGCAGCCCGACAGGGTCTGGAGGAAAACTGTTTTTT. As protein: CASSPTGSGGKLFF. The chain couples TRBV7-2 to TRBJ1-4; 7 nucleotides agree with TRBD1. The CDR3 totals 14 residues. Germline CDR1 reads SGHTA; CDR2 reads FQGNSA. Trimming cost V 5 bases and J 10 bases; bases outside gene matches: 10.

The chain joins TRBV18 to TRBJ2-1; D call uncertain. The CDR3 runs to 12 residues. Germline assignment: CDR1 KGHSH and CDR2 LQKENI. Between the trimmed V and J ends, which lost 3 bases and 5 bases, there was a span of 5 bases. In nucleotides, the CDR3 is TGTGCCAGCTCACCGGCGAACAATGAGCAGTTCTTC. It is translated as CASSPANNEQFF.

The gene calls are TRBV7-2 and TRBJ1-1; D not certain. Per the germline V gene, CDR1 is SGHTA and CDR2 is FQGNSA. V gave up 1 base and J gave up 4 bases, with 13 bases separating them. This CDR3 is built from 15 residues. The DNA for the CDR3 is TGTGCCAGCAGCTTAGTGTTCGTGGGGAGCACTGAAGCTTTCTTT. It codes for CASSLVFVGSTEAFF.

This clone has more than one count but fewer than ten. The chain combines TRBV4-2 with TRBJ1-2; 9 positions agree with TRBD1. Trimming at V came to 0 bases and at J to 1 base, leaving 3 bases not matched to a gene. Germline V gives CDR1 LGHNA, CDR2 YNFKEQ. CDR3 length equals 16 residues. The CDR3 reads CASSQDQGQGNYGYTF. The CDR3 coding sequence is TGTGCCAGCAGCCAAGATCAGGGACAGGGTAACTATGGCTACACCTTC.

CDR3 residues: CASRDPGQGIYEQYF. The DNA of the CDR3 is TGTGCCAGCAGGGACCCGGGACAGGGGATCTACGAGCAGTACTTC. The chain is built from TRBV6-5 and TRBJ2-7; 10 bases are a match to TRBD1. The CDR3 runs 15 residues. Germline CDR1 is MNHEY and CDR2 is SVGAGI. V lost 6 bases, J lost 3 bases, and 8 bases stayed unmatched.

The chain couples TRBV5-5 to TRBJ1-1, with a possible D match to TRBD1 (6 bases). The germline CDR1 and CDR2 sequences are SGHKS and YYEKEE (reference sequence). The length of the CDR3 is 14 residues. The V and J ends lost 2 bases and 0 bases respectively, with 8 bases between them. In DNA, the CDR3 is TGTGCCAGCAGCTTCAGGGGACTGAACACTGAAGCTTTCTTT. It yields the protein CASSFRGLNTEAFF. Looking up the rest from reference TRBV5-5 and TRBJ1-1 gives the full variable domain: DAGVTQSPTHLIKTRGQQVTLRCSPISGHKSVSWYQQVLGQGPQFIFQYYEKEERGRGNFPDRFSARQFPNYSSELNVNALLLGDSALYLCASSFRGLNTEAFFGQGTRLTVV.